This T cell receptor beta chain is drawn from a study of T cell repertoires in aging, cancer and after chemotherapy. Turning to the study itself: Clear clonal overlap appeared across healthy donor samples taken over several months to years.

Germline V gives CDR1 LGHNA, CDR2 YSLEER. The CDR3 extends over 17 amino acids. Amplification of TCR beta used genomic DNA extracted from peripheral blood. Turning to this clonotype: The junction shows a germline mismatch at one end, possibly a read error.

TRB rearrangements spanning V, D and J were amplified using mixed TRB-A/B primers. TCRdb called the multiplex PCR reads again in MiXCR, with one record for every CDR3 protein. Here the sample spans around 10,000 distinct CDR3 sequences, about 24% being singletons. This chain joins TRBV4-3 and TRBJ2-1; 11 positions agree with TRBD2. Source material: blood. The TCR originated in a human donor in good health. In DNA form, the CDR3 reads TGTGCCAGCAGCCAAGCCTACCCGACTAGCGGGAACGATGAGCAGTTCTTC. Translation gives CASSQAYPTSGNDEQFF.